Listed below are T cell receptor beta chains from one sample, sequenced in a study of T cell responses to AZD1222 COVID-19 vaccine. TCRdb's copy holds only in-frame clones and misses some; the assay was immunoSEQ multiplex PCR. The sample lists some 130,000 clones, over 65% occurring once. The sequencing here drew on peripheral blood, taken on day 0 of AZD1222 vaccination. Source of these receptors: an adult in good health. CDR3s include the opening cysteine and the closing phenylalanine or tryptophan. A D gene is named only where the DNA matches it firmly. Rows may omit the clone size; those that give it use once, few, many or a size class.

V	J	size	D	CDR3	DNA
TRBV9	TRBJ2-2	NA	NA	CASRRVDTGELFF	TGTGCCAGCAGACGGGTGGACACCGGGGAGCTGTTTTTT
TRBV28	TRBJ2-1	NA	TRBD1	CASSLRQGRADEQFF	TGTGCCAGCAGTTTACGACAGGGTCGCGCGGATGAGCAGTTCTTC
TRBV25-1	TRBJ1-1	NA	NA	CASSVPREGDGTEAFF	TGTGCCAGCAGTGTCCCCCGAGAAGGGGATGGCACTGAAGCTTTCTTT
TRBV27	TRBJ1-1	NA	NA	CASHGEYTEAFF	TGTGCCAGCCATGGCGAGTACACTGAAGCTTTCTTT
TRBV7-9	TRBJ1-1	NA	NA	CASSFRNMNTEAFF	TGTGCCAGCAGCTTTAGGAATATGAACACTGAAGCTTTCTTT
TRBV4-1	TRBJ2-1	NA	NA	CASSQERDPPSYNEQFF	TGCGCCAGCAGCCAAGAGAGGGACCCCCCGTCCTACAATGAGCAGTTCTTC
TRBV5-4	TRBJ1-6	NA	NA	CASRKGSSYNSPLHF	TGTGCCAGCAGAAAAGGGAGCTCCTATAATTCACCCCTCCACTTT
TRBV7-9	TRBJ2-3	NA	NA	CASSPLSDTQYF	TGTGCCAGCAGCCCGCTGAGTGATACGCAGTATTTT
TRBV6-5	TRBJ2-3	NA	TRBD2	CASSSGGLTDTQYF	TGTGCCAGCAGTTCGGGGGGGCTCACAGATACGCAGTATTTT
TRBV2	TRBJ2-1	NA	NA	CASAPGQTNNEQFF	TGTGCCAGCGCCCCGGGACAAACCAACAATGAGCAGTTCTTC
TRBV27	TRBJ1-1	few	NA	CASSLRGYTEAFF	TGTGCCAGCAGTTTAAGGGGGTACACTGAAGCTTTCTTT
TRBV28	TRBJ1-1	NA	NA	CASSPRLGVGTEAFF	TGTGCCAGCAGCCCGCGGTTGGGGGTGGGCACTGAAGCTTTCTTT
TRBV29-1	TRBJ1-1	NA	NA	CSVLVRLGTEAFF	TGCAGCGTGCTCGTCCGGTTGGGGACTGAAGCTTTCTTT